The rows below give T cell receptor beta chains drawn from one sample of a study of radiotherapy plus CTLA-4 blockade in lung cancer. Libraries were prepared by immunoSEQ multiplex PCR; TCRdb keeps only in-frame clonotypes and omits some of them. Seen here are tens of thousands of clones, roughly three quarters observed once, and the top ten hold approximately 2.4%. The material sequenced was peripheral blood, taken from a patient treated with radiotherapy plus ipilimumab. The receptors here all came from a human donor with non-small cell lung cancer whose response to radiotherapy plus ipilimumab could not be evaluated. CDR3s include the opening cysteine and the closing phenylalanine or tryptophan.

cdr3_length	v_call	j_call	cdr3_aa
16	TRBV23-1	TRBJ2-7	CASSQDRDREDNEQYF
13	TRBV29-1	TRBJ1-2	CSVERKGSGGYTF
13	TRBV30	TRBJ1-1	CAAIGEGPNEAFF
17	TRBV4-1	TRBJ2-3	CASSQDLSAVNGDTQYF
14	TRBV5-1	TRBJ1-2	CASSSTGVDYGYTF
16	TRBV9	TRBJ2-5	CASSVLTGGLQETQYF
17	TRBV9	TRBJ2-2	CASSVGLLVSNTGELFF
13	TRBV7-2	TRBJ1-2	CASSYPGRDGYTF
12	TRBV30	TRBJ2-7	CAWSLAPGLERF
11	TRBV30	TRBJ2-5	CACTRRETQYF
14	TRBV5-1	TRBJ1-1	CASSLNQRSTEAFF
13	TRBV28	TRBJ1-2	CASSPTGLVGYTF
14	TRBV6-5	TRBJ1-5	CASSYSGGNQPQHF
12	TRBV29-1	TRBJ2-7	CSVGQEGYEQYF
12	TRBV6-1	TRBJ2-7	CASSPGGYEQYF
13	TRBV30	TRBJ2-2	CACGQGNTGELFF
13	TRBV7-9	TRBJ1-2	CASSFNDRGGYTF
13	TRBV18	TRBJ2-7	CASSLGTGEGQYF
13	TRBV7-9	TRBJ1-4	CATNEGSGEKLFF
16	TRBV27	TRBJ2-2	CASSSTGGSYTGELFF
13	TRBV30	TRBJ1-5	CAWSVGGNQPQHF
13	TRBV29-1	TRBJ1-1	CSVCTGVGTEAFF
15	TRBV18	TRBJ1-4	CASSPSRQGGEKLFF
15	TRBV4-2	TRBJ2-2	CASSPGDLNTGELFF
15	TRBV7-3	TRBJ1-2	CASSSQGAFNYGYTF
16	TRBV9	TRBJ1-3	CASSVDSGLSGNTIYF
16	TRBV4-1	TRBJ1-3	CASSQDNILGGNTIYF
16	TRBV25-1	TRBJ2-7	CASSVSTGTSAYEQYF
13	TRBV4-1	TRBJ2-7	CASSQDEGREQYF
12	TRBV10-1	TRBJ2-2	CASSSATGELFF
16	TRBV7-2	TRBJ1-5	CASSFMVDPVRGPQHF
13	TRBV19	TRBJ2-7	CASSISSRGEQYF
15	TRBV28	TRBJ1-5	CASSLGDRRNQPQHF
16	TRBV4-2	TRBJ2-5	CASSQGLTEAQETQYF
15	TRBV18	TRBJ2-7	CASSPPSREIYEQYF